The 18 T cell receptor beta chains below come from one sample, sequenced in a study of blood T cell repertoires in COVID-19 (dated by TCRdb to the early 2020s). The library was built by means of the immunoSEQ multiplex PCR assay. TCRdb took this table from immuneACCESS and kept in-frame rearrangements with V and J called. Such tables lack part of the clones; where checked against another copy, unresolved V genes explain under half of the gap, and the rest is unexplained. Within this sample are over 200,000 clones, with about 85% of them counted one time only. The leading ten clones occupy less than 14% of the sample. Material for sequencing was PBMCs or T cells enriched from blood (not recorded which). These receptor sequences come from a young man who had recovered from COVID-19.

This rearrangement joins TRBV24-1 to TRBJ2-3, with a weak D call TRBD2 (6 bases). V lost 1 base to trimming and J lost 0 bases, with 10 bases between them. Germline V gene lookup returns CDR1 KGHDR and CDR2 SFDVKD. CDR3 length: 16 residues. The CDR3 here is CATSDFGTSSTDTQYF. In nucleotides, the CDR3 is TGTGCCACCAGTGATTTTGGTACTAGCAGCACAGATACGCAGTATTTT.

This clone was picked up one time. For the CDR3, the DNA is TGTGCCAGCAGTTCCCAGACAGTCGGCTATGGCTACACCTTC. Translating it yields CASSSQTVGYGYTF. The chain couples TRBV28 to TRBJ1-2, with D tentatively TRBD1 (5 bases). V gave up 4 bases and J gave up 4 bases, with 13 bases separating them. Germline CDR1 MDHEN, CDR2 SYDVKM. The CDR3 has 14 amino acids.

V gene TRBV7-9 combines with J gene TRBJ1-4, with 10 bases identical to TRBD1. CDR1 and CDR2 from the germline V gene are SEHNR and FQNEAQ (reference sequence). This CDR3 region has 15 residues. Trimming removed 7 bases from V and 6 bases from J; junction bases left unmatched: 8. CDR3 residues: CASTTGTGVDEKLFF. The DNA for the CDR3 is TGTGCCAGCACCACCGGGACAGGGGTAGATGAAAAACTGTTTTTT.

The rearrangement uses TRBV6-2 or TRBV6-3 and TRBJ2-3; tentative D call: TRBD2 (6 bases). This CDR3 contains 16 residues. The V gene lost 0 bases and the J gene lost 4 bases, with 14 bases spanning the gap. The germline CDR1 and CDR2 sequences are MNHEY and SVGEGT. CDR3 nucleotide sequence: TGTGCCAGCAGTTACTCTAGCGGAGGGCGTTCAGATACGCAGTATTTT. Translated: CASSYSSGGRSDTQYF.

V and J are TRBV19 and TRBJ2-7; TRBD1 agrees at 9 bases. Germline CDR1 reads LNHDA; CDR2 reads SQIVND (reference sequence). CDR3 length: 15 residues. The trim removed 5 bases at V and 3 bases at J, leaving 8 bases unmatched. CDR3 amino acids: CASSPPGTGNYEQYF. DNA for the CDR3: TGTGCCAGTAGTCCCCCCGGGACAGGGAACTACGAGCAGTACTTC.

The chain employs TRBV7-6 and TRBJ2-1, with 11 bases lining up with TRBD2. The length of the CDR3 is 16 residues. Losses at the gene ends were 4 bases for V and 5 bases for J; bases not matched to a gene: 7. Germline V CDR1 and CDR2: SGHVS, FNYEAQ. In DNA form, the CDR3 reads TGTGCCAGCAGCTCGCGCCGACTAGCGGGGCACAATGAGCAGTTCTTC. Protein product: CASSSRRLAGHNEQFF.

This sequence joins TRBV28 and TRBJ2-7; 7 bases line up with TRBD1. The CDR3 loop spans 15 amino acids. The V gene end was trimmed by 6 bases and the J gene end by 6 bases; junction bases not matched to a gene: 14. The V gene's germline CDR1 is MDHEN and CDR2 SYDVKM. Here the CDR3 DNA reads TGTGCCAGCAGCGACAACAGGGGCAGGGCTACCGAGCAGTACTTC. Its translation is CASSDNRGRATEQYF.

The CDR3 sequence: CASSLGTGQAFSGANVLTF. The CDR3 region has the DNA TGTGCCAGCAGCTTAGGGACGGGACAGGCTTTCTCTGGGGCCAACGTCCTGACTTTC. V and J are TRBV7-8 and TRBJ2-6; 8 positions match TRBD1. Unmatched junction bases numbered 8, after V lost 1 base and J lost 0 bases. Germline-derived CDR1 and CDR2 are SGHVS and FQNEAQ. The CDR3 sequence is 19 residues long.

This sequence joins TRBV7-9 and TRBJ1-2; 8 bases are a match to TRBD1. The junction had 4 bases not matched to a gene; V was cut back by 0 bases and J by 4 bases. Germline CDR1 SEHNR, CDR2 FQNEAQ (reference sequence). This CDR3 contains 15 residues. The CDR3 DNA follows: TGTGCCAGCAGCTTAGCGGGGACAGGTTCCTATGGCTACACCTTC. It specifies CASSLAGTGSYGYTF.

This clone has a count of ten or more. CDR3 amino acids: CASSQEWGQTGSDTQYF. DNA for the CDR3: TGTGCCAGCAGCCAGGAATGGGGCCAAACCGGCTCAGATACGCAGTATTTT. The V and J genes are TRBV4-2 and TRBJ2-3; possibly TRBD1 for D (5 bases). The CDR3 has 17 residues. CDR1 is LGHNA and CDR2 is YNFKEQ in the germline V gene. Trimming removed 3 bases at V and 4 bases at J, with 20 bases between.

V gene TRBV25-1 combines with J gene TRBJ1-1; perhaps TRBD1 as D (5 bases). The CDR3 has 12 amino acids. V was cut by 8 bases and J by 4 bases, with 11 bases left in between. Germline CDR1 is MGHDK and CDR2 is SYGVNS. CDR3 DNA: TGTGCCAGCGCCACCACAGGCACTGAAGCTTTCTTT. Protein product: CASATTGTEAFF. The entire variable domain, with the rest obtained from reference TRBV25-1 and TRBJ1-1, is as follows: EADIYQTPRYLVIGTGKKITLECSQTMGHDKMYWYQQDPGMELHLIHYSYGVNSTEKGDLSSESTVSRIRTEHFPLTLESARPSHTSQYLCASATTGTEAFFGQGTRLTVV.

A remark on this clone: An end of the junction differs from the germline gene, which may be a read error. This chain links TRBV19 with TRBJ2-3; 15 bases match TRBD2. The CDR3 is 19 residues long. CDR1 LNHDA and CDR2 SQIVND come from the germline V gene (reference sequence). The DNA of the CDR3 is TGTGCCAGTGGTATAGATGGGACTAGCGGGAGGAGAGAATCAGATACGCAGTATTTT. Its translation is CASGIDGTSGRRESDTQYF.

The J gene is TRBJ1-4, the V gene TRBV11-2; D is undetermined. Per the germline V gene, CDR1 is SGHAT and CDR2 is FQNNGV. The CDR3 consists of 16 residues. Trimming cost V 4 bases and J 7 bases, with 19 bases left between them. For the CDR3, the DNA is TGTGCCAGCAGCTCACCCCTCGGGAGCAGCGGTGAAAAACTGTTTTTT. Translating gives CASSSPLGSSGEKLFF.

The chain employs TRBV30 and TRBJ2-2, with 7 bases that match TRBD1. The length of the CDR3 is 13 residues. With V trimmed by 4 bases and J by 4 bases, 3 bases remained unmatched. Germline-derived CDR1 and CDR2 are GTSNPN and SVGIG (reference sequence). The CDR3 spells CAWTTGITGELFF. In DNA form, the CDR3 reads TGTGCCTGGACGACAGGGATCACCGGGGAGCTGTTTTTT.

This chain uses TRBV28 with TRBJ2-7; 7 bases fit TRBD1. The germline CDR1 and CDR2 sequences are MDHEN and SYDVKM. This CDR3 contains 14 residues. Germline trimming cut 6 bases from V and 0 bases from J; bases unmatched to any gene: 5. CDR3 in amino acids: CASRTGAASYEQYF. The CDR3 bases are TGTGCCAGCAGAACAGGGGCGGCCTCCTACGAGCAGTACTTC.

This clone occurred a few times. The V call is TRBV14, the J call TRBJ1-1, with 10 nucleotides matching TRBD1. Germline CDR1 reads SGHDN; CDR2 reads FVKESK. The V gene end was trimmed by 4 bases and the J gene end by 0 bases; junction bases not matched to a gene: 5. The CDR3 spans 16 residues. The chain's CDR3 is CASSRGQGSMNTEAFF. The CDR3 DNA reads TGTGCCAGCAGCCGGGGACAGGGGTCCATGAACACTGAAGCTTTCTTT. Together with reference TRBV14 and TRBJ1-1, the CDR3 gives the full variable domain: EAGVTQFPSHSVIEKGQTVTLRCDPISGHDNLYWYRRVMGKEIKFLLHFVKESKQDESGMPNNRFLAERTGGTYSTLKVQPAELEDSGVYFCASSRGQGSMNTEAFFGQGTRLTVV.

V and J are TRBV4-3 and TRBJ2-4; 9 nucleotides align to TRBD2. Germline V CDR1 and CDR2: LGHNA, YSLEER. The ends lost 1 base at V and 7 bases at J; junction bases unmatched: 8. The CDR3 covers 16 residues. The CDR3 DNA sequence: TGCGCCAGCAGCCAAGTCCCGGGGACTAGCACCAACATTCAGTACTTC. It is translated as CASSQVPGTSTNIQYF.

The chain couples TRBV7-8 to TRBJ2-1; 14 nucleotides line up with TRBD2. CDR1 SGHVS and CDR2 FQNEAQ come from the germline V gene. The V and J ends lost 5 bases and 9 bases, in that order; junction bases with no gene match: 3. This CDR3 comprises 14 residues. The CDR3 DNA reads as TGTGCCAGCAGCCTGGGACTAGCGGGAGCTGAGCAGTTCTTC. Encoded protein: CASSLGLAGAEQFF.